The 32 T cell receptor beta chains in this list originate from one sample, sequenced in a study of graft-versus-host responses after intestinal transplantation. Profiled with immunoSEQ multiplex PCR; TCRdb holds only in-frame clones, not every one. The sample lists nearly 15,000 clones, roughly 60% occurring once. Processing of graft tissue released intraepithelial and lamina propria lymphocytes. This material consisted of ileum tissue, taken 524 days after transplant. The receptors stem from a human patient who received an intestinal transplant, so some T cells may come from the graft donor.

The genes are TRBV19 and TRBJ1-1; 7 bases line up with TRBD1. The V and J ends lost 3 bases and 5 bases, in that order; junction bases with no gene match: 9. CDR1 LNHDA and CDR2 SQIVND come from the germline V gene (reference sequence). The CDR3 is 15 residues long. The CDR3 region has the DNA TGTGCCAGTAGTATGGGTGGAGGGGGCAGGACTGAAGCTTTCTTT. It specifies CASSMGGGGRTEAFF. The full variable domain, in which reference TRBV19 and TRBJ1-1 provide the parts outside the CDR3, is DGGITQSPKYLFRKEGQNVTLSCEQNLNHDAMYWYRQDPGQGLRLIYYSQIVNDFQKGDIAEGYSVSREKKESFPLTVTSAQKNPTAFYLCASSMGGGGRTEAFFGQGTRLTVV.

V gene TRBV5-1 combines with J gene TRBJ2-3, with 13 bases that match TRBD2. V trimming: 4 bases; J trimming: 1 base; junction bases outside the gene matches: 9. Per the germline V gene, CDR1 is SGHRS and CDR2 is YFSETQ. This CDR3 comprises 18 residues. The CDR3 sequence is CASSPRTSGGQRTDTQYF. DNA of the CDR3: TGCGCCAGCAGCCCGCGGACTAGCGGGGGCCAACGCACAGATACGCAGTATTTT.

CDR3 sequence: CASSQNTAGELFF. CDR3 coding DNA: TGCGCCAGCAGCCAAAATACTGCCGGGGAGCTGTTTTTT. V and J are TRBV4-1 and TRBJ2-2; D ambiguous. Germline V gene data show CDR1 as MGHRA and CDR2 as YSYEKL. The CDR3 runs to 13 residues. Trimming pared 2 bases from V and 6 bases from J, leaving 7 bases between.

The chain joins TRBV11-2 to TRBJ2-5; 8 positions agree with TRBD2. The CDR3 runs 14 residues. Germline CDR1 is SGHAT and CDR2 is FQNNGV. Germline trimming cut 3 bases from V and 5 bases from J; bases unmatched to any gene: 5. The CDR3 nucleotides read TGTGCCAGCAGCTTGACTCCTAGCGGGGAGACCCAGTACTTC. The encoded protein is CASSLTPSGETQYF.

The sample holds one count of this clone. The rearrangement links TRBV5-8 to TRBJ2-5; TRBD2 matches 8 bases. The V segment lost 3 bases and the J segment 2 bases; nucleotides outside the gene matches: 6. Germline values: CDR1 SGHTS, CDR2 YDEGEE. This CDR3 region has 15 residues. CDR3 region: CASSSGGLAQETQYF. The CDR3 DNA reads TGTGCCAGCAGCTCCGGAGGACTAGCACAAGAGACCCAGTACTTC.

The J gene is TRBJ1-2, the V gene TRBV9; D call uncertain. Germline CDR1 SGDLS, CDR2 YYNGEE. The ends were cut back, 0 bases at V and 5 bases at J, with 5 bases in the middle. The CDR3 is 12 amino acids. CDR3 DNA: TGTGCCAGCAGCGTAGCGAGGTATGGCTACACCTTC. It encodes CASSVARYGYTF.

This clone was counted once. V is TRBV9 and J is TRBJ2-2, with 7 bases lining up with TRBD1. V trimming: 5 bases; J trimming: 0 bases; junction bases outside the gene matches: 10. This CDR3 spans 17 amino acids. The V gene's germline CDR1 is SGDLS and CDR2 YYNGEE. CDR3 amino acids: CASSLHSTGSNTGELFF. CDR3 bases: TGTGCCAGCAGTTTACACTCGACAGGGTCGAACACCGGGGAGCTGTTTTTT.

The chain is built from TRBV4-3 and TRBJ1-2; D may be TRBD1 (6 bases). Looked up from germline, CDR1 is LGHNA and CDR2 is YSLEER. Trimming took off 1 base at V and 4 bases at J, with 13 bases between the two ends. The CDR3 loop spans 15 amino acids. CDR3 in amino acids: CASSQGQDSSYGYTF. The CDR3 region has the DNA TGCGCCAGCAGCCAAGGACAGGACAGCTCCTATGGCTACACCTTC.

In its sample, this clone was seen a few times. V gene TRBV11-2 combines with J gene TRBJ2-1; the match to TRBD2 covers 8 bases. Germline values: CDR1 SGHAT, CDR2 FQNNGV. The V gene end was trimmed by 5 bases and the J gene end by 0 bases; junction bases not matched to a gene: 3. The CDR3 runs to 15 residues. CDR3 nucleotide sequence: TGTGCCAGCAGCCCCGGGGGGGACTCCTACAATGAGCAGTTCTTC. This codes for CASSPGGDSYNEQFF.

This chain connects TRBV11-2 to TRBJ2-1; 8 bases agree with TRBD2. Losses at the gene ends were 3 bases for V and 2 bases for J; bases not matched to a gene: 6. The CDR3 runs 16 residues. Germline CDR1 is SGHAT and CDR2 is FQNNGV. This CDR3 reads CASSFDVAGTYNEQFF. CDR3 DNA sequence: TGTGCCAGCAGCTTCGACGTAGCGGGGACCTACAATGAGCAGTTCTTC.

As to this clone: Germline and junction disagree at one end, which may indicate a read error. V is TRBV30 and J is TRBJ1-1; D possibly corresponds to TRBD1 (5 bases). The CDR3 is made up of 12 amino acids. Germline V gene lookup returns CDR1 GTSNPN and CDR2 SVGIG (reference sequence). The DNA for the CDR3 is TGTGCCTGGAGTGTATATGGCCGGACCCCAGGGTTT. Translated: CAWSVYGRTPGF.

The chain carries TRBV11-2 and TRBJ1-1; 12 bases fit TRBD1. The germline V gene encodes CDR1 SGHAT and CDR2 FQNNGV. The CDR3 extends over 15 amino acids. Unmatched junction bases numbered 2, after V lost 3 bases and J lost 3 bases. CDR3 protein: CASSFGTGGHTEAFF. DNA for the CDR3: TGTGCCAGCAGCTTCGGGACAGGGGGCCACACTGAAGCTTTCTTT.

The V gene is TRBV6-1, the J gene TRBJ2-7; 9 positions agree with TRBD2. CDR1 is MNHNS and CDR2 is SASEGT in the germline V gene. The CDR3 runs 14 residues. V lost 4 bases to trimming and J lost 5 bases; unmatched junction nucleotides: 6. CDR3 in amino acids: CASSARGGDDEQYF. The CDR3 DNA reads TGTGCCAGCAGTGCGCGGGGGGGCGACGACGAGCAGTACTTC.

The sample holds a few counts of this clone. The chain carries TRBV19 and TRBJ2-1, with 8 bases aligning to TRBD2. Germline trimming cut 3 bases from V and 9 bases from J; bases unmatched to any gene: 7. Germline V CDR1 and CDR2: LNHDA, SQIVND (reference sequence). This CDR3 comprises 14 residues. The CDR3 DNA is TGTGCCAGTAGTATTTCCAACAGCGGGAGTGAGCAGTTCTTC. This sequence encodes CASSISNSGSEQFF.

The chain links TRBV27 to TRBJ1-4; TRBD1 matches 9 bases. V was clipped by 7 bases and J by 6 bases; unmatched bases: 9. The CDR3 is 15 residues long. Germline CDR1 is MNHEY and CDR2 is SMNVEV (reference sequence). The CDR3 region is CASTSRWTGDEKLFF. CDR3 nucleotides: TGTGCCAGCACCTCCCGGTGGACAGGGGATGAAAAACTGTTTTTT.

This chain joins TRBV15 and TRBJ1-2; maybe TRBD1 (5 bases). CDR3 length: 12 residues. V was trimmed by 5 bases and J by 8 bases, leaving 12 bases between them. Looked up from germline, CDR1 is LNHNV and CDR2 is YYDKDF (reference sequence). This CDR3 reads CATSRGLEGYTF. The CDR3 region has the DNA TGTGCCACCAGCCGGGGGTTAGAAGGCTACACCTTC.

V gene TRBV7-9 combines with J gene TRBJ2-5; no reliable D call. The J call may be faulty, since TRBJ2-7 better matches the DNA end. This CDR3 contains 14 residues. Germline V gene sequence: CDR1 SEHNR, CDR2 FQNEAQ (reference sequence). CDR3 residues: CASSLDALDYEQYF. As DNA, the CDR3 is TGTGCCAGCAGCTTAGACGCCCTAGACTACGAGCAGTACTTC.

The CDR3 bases are TGTGCCAGCAGCGCAGGGGGGTTGGGGGAGCAGTACTTC. Translation: CASSAGGLGEQYF. The chain is built from TRBV5-5 and TRBJ2-7; D perhaps matches TRBD1 (7 bases). CDR1 and CDR2 from the germline V gene are SGHKS and YYEKEE (reference sequence). This CDR3 has 13 amino acids. V lost 4 bases to trimming and J lost 7 bases, with 15 bases between them.

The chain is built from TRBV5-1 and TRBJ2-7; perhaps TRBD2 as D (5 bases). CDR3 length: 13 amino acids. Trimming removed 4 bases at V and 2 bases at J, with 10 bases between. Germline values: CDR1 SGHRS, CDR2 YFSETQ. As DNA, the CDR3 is TGCGCCAGCAGCCCGAGCGGAGCCTACGAGCAGTACTTC. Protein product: CASSPSGAYEQYF.

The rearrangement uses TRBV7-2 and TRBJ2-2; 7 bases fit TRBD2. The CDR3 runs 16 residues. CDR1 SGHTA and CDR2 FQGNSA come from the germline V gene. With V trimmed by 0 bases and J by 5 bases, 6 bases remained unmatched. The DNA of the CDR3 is TGTGCCAGCAGCTTAGCGGGGGGGGTTTATACCGGGGAGCTGTTTTTT. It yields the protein CASSLAGGVYTGELFF. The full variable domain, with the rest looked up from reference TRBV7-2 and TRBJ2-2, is GAGVSQSPSNKVTEKGKDVELRCDPISGHTALYWYRQSLGQGLEFLIYFQGNSAPDKSGLPSDRFSAERTGGSVSTLTIQRTQQEDSAVYLCASSLAGGVYTGELFFGEGSRLTVL.

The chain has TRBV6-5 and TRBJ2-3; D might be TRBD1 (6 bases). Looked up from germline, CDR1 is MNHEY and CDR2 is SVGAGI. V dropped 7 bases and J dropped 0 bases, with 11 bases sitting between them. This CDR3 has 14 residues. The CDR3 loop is CASTRTASTDTQYF. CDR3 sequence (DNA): TGTGCCAGCACTCGGACAGCTAGCACAGATACGCAGTATTTT.

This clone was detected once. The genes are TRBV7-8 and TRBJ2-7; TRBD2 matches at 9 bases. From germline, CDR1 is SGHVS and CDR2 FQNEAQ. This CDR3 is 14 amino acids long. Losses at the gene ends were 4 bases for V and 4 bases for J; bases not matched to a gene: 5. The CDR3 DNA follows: TGTGCCAGCAGCTCTAGCGGGGACACTTACGAGCAGTACTTC. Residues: CASSSSGDTYEQYF.

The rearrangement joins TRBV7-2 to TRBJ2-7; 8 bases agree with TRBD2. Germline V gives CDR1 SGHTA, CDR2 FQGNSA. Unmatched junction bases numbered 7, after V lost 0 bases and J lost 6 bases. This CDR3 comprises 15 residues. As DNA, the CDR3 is TGTGCCAGCAGCTTAGCCCCCGGGACTAGGTCCGAGCAGTACTTC. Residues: CASSLAPGTRSEQYF.

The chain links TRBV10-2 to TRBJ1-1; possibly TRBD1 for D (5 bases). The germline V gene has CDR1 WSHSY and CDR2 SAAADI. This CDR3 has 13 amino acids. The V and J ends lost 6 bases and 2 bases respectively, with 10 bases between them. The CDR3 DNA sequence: TGCGCCAGCAGGGGCAGGGTAAACACTGAAGCTTTCTTT. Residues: CASRGRVNTEAFF.

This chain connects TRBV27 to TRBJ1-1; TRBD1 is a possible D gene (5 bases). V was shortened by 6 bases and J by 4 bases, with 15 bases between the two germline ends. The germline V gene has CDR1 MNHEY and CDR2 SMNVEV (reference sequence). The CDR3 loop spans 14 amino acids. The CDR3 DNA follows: TGTGCCAGCAGGGTCCAGGAGGGGAGCACTGAAGCTTTCTTT. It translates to CASRVQEGSTEAFF.

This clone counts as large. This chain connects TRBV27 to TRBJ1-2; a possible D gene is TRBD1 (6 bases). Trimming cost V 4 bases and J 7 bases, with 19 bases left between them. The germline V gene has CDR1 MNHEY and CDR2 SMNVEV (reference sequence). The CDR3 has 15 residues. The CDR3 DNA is TGTGCCAGCAGTTCCACCCTAAGACAGGCCCGTGGCTACACCTTC. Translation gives CASSSTLRQARGYTF.

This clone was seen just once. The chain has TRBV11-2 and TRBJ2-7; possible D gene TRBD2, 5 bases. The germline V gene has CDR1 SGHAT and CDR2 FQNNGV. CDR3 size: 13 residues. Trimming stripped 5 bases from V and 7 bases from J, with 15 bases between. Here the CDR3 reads CASSPGRGREQYF. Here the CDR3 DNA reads TGTGCCAGCAGCCCGGGCCGGGGTCGGGAGCAGTACTTC.

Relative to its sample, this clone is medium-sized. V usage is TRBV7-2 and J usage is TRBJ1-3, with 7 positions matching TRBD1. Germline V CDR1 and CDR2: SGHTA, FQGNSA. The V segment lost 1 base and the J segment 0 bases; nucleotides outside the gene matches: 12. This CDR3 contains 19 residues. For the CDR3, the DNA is TGTGCCAGCAGCTTAGAGGTCGGACAGGCTGGGGGCTCTGGAAACACCATATATTTT. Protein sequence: CASSLEVGQAGGSGNTIYF.

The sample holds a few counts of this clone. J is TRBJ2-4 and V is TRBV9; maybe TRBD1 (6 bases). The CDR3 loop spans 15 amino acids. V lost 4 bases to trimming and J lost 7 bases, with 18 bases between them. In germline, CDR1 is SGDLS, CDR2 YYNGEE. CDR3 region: CASSSVTGLSNIQYF. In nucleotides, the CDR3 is TGTGCCAGCAGCTCAGTGACAGGACTCTCGAACATTCAGTACTTC.

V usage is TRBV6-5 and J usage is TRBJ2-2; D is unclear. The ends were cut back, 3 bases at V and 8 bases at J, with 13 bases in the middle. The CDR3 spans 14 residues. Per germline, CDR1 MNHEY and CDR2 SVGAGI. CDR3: CASSYFTAGGELFF. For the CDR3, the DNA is TGTGCCAGCAGTTATTTCACAGCTGGGGGGGAGCTGTTTTTT.

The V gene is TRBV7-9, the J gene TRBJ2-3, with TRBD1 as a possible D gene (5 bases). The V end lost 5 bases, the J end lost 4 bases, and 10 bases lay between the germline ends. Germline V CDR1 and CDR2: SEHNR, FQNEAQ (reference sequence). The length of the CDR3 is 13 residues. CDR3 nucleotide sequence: TGTGCCAGCAGCCGCCGACAGTCAGATACGCAGTATTTT. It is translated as CASSRRQSDTQYF.

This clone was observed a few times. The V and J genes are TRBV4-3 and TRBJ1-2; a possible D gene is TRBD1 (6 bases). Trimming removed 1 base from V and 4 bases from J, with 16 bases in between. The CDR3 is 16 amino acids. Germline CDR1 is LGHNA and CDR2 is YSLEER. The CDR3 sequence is CASSQVLGGVIYGYTF. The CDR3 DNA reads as TGCGCCAGCAGCCAAGTTTTAGGGGGGGTAATCTATGGCTACACCTTC.